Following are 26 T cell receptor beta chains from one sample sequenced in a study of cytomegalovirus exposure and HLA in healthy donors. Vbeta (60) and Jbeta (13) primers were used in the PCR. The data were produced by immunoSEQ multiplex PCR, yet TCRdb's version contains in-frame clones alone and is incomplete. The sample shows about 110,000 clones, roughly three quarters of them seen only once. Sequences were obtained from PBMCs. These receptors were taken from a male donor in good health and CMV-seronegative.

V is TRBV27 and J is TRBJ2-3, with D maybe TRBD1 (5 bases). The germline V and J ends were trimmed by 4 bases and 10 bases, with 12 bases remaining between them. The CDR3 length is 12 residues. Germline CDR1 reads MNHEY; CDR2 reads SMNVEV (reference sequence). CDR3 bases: TGTGCCAGCAGTTCAGGGCTAGTTGCGCAGTATTTT. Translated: CASSSGLVAQYF.

CDR3 DNA sequence: TGCAGCGTTGAAGGAGCTGACAGGGGGCTGGACACTGAAGCTTTCTTT. Translating gives CSVEGADRGLDTEAFF. The genes are TRBV29-1 and TRBJ1-1, with TRBD1 matching over 10 bases. CDR1 and CDR2 (germline): SQVTM, ANQGSEA. CDR3 size: 16 residues. Losses at the gene ends were 1 base for V and 3 bases for J; bases not matched to a gene: 8.

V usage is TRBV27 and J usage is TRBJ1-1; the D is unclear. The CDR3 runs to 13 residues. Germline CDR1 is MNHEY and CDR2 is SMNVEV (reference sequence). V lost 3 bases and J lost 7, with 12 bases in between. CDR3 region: CASSLRGANEAFF. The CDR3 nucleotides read TGTGCCAGCAGTTTGCGGGGAGCTAATGAAGCTTTCTTT.

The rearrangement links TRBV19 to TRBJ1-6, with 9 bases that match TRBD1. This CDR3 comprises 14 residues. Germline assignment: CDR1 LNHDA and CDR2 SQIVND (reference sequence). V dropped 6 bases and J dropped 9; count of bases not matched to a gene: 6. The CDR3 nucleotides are TGTGCCAGTAGACAGGGACAGGGTAGTTCACCCCTCCACTTT. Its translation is CASRQGQGSSPLHF.

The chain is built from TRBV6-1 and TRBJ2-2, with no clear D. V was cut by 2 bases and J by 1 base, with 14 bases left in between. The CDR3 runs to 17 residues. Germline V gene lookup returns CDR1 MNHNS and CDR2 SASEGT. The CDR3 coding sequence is TGTGCCAGCAGTGAACACCCTTCGCGGAAGAACACCGGGGAGCTGTTTTTT. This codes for CASSEHPSRKNTGELFF.

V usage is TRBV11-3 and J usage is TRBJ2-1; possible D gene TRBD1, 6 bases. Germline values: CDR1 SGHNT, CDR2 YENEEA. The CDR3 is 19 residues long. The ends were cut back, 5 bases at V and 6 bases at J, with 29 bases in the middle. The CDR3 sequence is CASSLTLRTVVTNGNEQFF. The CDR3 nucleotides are TGTGCCAGCAGCCTAACCCTCAGGACAGTGGTCACTAATGGCAATGAGCAGTTCTTC.

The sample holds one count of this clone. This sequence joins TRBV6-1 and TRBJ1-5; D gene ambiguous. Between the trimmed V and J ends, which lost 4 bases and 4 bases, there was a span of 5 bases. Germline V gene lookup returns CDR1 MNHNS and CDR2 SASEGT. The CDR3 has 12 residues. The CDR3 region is CASSVLNQPQHF. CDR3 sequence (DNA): TGTGCCAGCAGTGTCCTAAATCAGCCCCAGCATTTT.

CDR3: CASSVSGPMNTEAFF. CDR3 nucleotide sequence: TGTGCCAGTAGTGTATCGGGTCCCATGAACACTGAAGCTTTCTTT. The chain combines TRBV19 with TRBJ1-1; D gene uncertain. With 5 bases removed from V and 0 bases from J, the gap between germline ends came to 13 bases. The CDR3 has 15 residues. CDR1 is LNHDA, CDR2 SQIVND, per germline (reference sequence).

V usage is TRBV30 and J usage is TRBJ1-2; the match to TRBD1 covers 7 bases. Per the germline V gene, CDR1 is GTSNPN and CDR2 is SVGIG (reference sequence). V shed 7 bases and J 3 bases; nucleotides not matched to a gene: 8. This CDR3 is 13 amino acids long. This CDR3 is CASGLQGYYGYTF. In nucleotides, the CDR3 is TGTGCCTCCGGGTTACAGGGGTACTATGGCTACACCTTC.

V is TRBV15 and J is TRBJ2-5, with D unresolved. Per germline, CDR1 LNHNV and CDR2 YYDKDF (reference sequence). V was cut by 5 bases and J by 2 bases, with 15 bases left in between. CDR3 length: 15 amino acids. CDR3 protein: CATSSPTAQQETQYF. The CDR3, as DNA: TGTGCCACCAGCTCACCAACAGCACAGCAAGAGACCCAGTACTTC.

Written as DNA, the CDR3 is TGTGCCAGCAGGTCACTAGCGGGGGTAGCCTACGAGCAGTACTTC. Translated, it gives CASRSLAGVAYEQYF. The chain links TRBV27 to TRBJ2-7; TRBD2 matches at 11 bases. The CDR3 is made up of 15 amino acids. From germline, CDR1 is MNHEY and CDR2 SMNVEV (reference sequence). V was clipped by 6 bases and J by 2 bases; unmatched bases: 6.

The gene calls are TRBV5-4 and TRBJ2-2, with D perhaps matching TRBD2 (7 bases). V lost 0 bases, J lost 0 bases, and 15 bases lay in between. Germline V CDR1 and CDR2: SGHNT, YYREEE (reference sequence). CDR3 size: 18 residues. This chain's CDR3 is CASSLGGGWLSNTGELFF. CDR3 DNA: TGTGCCAGCAGCTTGGGGGGGGGCTGGCTTTCGAACACCGGGGAGCTGTTTTTT.

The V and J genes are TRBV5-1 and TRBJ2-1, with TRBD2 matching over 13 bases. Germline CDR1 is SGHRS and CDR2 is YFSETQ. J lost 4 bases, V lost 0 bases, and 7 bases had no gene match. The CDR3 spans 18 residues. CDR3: CASSLEGGLAGSYNEQFF. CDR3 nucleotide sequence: TGCGCCAGCAGCTTGGAAGGGGGACTAGCGGGATCTTACAATGAGCAGTTCTTC.

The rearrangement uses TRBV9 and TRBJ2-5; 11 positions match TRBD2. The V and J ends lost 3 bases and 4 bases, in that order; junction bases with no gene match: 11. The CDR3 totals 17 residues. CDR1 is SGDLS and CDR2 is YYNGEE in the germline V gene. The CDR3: CASSASTSGTGRETQYF. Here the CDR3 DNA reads TGTGCCAGCAGCGCGTCGACTAGCGGGACCGGTAGAGAGACCCAGTACTTC.

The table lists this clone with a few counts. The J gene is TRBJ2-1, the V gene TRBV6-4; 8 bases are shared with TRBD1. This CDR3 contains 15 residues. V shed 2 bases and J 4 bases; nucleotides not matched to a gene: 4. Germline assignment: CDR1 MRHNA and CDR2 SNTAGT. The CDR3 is CASSDGTGSYNEQFF. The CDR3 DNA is TGTGCCAGCAGTGACGGGACAGGTTCTTACAATGAGCAGTTCTTC.

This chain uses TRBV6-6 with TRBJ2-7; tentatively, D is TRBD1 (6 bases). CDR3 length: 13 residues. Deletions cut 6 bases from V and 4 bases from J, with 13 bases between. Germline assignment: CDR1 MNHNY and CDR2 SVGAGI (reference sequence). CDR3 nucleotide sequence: TGTGCCAGCAGAGACCCAGGGGTTTACGAGCAGTACTTC. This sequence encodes CASRDPGVYEQYF.

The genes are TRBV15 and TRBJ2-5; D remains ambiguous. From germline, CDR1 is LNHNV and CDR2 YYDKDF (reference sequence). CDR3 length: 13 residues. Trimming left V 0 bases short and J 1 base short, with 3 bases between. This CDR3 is CATSRDRQETQYF. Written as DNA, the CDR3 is TGTGCCACCAGCAGAGATCGCCAAGAGACCCAGTACTTC.

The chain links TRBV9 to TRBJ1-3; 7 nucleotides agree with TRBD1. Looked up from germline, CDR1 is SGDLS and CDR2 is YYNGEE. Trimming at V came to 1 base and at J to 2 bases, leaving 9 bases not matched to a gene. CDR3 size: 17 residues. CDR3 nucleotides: TGTGCCAGCAGCGTACTCAAAGAACAGGGGACTGGAAACACCATATATTTT. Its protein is CASSVLKEQGTGNTIYF. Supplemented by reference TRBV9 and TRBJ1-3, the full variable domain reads DSGVTQTPKHLITATGQRVTLRCSPRSGDLSVYWYQQSLDQGLQFLIQYYNGEERAKGNILERFSAQQFPDLHSELNLSSLELGDSALYFCASSVLKEQGTGNTIYFGEGSWLTVV.

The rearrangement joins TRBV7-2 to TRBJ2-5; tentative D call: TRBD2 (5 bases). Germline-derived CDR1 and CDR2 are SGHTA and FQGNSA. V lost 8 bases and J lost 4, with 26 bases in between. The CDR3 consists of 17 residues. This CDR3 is CASAKRLGAGQRETQYF. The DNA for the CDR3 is TGTGCCAGCGCAAAACGCCTCGGTGCGGGCCAAAGAGAGACCCAGTACTTC.

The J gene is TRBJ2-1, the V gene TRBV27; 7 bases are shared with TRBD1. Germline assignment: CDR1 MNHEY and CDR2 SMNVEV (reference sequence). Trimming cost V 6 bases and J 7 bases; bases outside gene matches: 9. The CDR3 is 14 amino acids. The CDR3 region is CASSNRGSTNEQFF. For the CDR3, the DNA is TGTGCCAGCAGCAACAGGGGCTCGACGAATGAGCAGTTCTTC.

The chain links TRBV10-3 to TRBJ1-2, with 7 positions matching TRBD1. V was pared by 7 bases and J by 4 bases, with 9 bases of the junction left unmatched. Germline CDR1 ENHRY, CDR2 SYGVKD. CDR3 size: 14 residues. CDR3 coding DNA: TGTGCCATCACGGGACGGACAGGCGGCTATGGCTACACCTTC. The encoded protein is CAITGRTGGYGYTF.

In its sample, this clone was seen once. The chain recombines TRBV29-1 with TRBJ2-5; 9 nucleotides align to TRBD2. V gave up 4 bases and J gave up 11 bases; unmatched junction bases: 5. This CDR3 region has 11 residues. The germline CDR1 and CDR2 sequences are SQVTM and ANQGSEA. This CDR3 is CSVGISGSQYF. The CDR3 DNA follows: TGCAGCGTTGGAATTAGCGGGAGTCAGTACTTC.

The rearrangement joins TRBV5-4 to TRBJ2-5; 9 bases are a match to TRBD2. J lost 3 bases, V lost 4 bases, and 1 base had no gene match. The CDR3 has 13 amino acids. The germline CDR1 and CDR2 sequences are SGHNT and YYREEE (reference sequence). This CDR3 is CASSAGGKETQYF. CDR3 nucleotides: TGTGCCAGCAGCGCGGGAGGGAAAGAGACCCAGTACTTC. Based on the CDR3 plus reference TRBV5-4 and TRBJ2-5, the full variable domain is ETGVTQSPTHLIKTRGQQVTLRCSSQSGHNTVSWYQQALGQGPQFIFQYYREEENGRGNFPPRFSGLQFPNYSSELNVNALELDDSALYLCASSAGGKETQYFGPGTRLLVL.

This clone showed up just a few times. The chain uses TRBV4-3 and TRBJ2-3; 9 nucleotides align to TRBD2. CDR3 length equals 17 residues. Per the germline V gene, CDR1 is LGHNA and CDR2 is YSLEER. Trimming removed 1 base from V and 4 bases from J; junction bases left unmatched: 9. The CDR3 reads CASSQASAGGPADTQYF. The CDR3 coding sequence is TGCGCCAGCAGCCAAGCCTCGGCGGGAGGGCCCGCAGATACGCAGTATTTT.

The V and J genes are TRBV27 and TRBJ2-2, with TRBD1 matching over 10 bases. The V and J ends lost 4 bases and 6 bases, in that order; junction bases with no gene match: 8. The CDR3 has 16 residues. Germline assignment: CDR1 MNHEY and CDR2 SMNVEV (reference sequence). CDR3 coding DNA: TGTGCCAGCAGTTCCCGGGACAGGGGATTCGCCGGGGAGCTGTTTTTT. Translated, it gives CASSSRDRGFAGELFF.

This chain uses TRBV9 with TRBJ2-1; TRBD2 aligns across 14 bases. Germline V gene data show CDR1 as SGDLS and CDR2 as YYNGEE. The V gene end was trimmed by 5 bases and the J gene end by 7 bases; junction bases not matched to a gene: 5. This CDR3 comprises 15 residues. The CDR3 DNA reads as TGTGCCAGCAGTGGGACTAGCGGGAGCGGTAATGAGCAGTTCTTC. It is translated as CASSGTSGSGNEQFF. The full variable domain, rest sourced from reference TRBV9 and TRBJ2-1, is DSGVTQTPKHLITATGQRVTLRCSPRSGDLSVYWYQQSLDQGLQFLIQYYNGEERAKGNILERFSAQQFPDLHSELNLSSLELGDSALYFCASSGTSGSGNEQFFGPGTRLTVL.